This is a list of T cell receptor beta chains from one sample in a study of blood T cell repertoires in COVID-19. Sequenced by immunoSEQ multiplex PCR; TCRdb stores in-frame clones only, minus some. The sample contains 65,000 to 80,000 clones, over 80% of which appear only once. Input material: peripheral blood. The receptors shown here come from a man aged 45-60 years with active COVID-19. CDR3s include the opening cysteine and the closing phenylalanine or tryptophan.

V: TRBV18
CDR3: CASSPSQVQGTDTQYF

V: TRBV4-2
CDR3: CASSQDVRGEQYF

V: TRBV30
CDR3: CAWSVGQTDTQYF

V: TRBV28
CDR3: CASSFEGDGTQYF

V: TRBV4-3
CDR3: CASSQDQQGASKEQYF

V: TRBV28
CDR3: CASSFSARLAGYTDTQYF

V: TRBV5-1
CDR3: CASSLIAGANVLTF

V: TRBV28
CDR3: CASSQQGGPYEQYF

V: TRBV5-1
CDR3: CASSLGTGNSNQPQHF

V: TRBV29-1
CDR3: CSVEINDRLEQYF